These 5 T cell receptor beta chains were sequenced from one sample in a study of T cell responses to AZD1222 COVID-19 vaccine. TCRdb's copy holds only in-frame clones and misses some; the assay was immunoSEQ multiplex PCR. Seen here are tens of thousands of clones, approximately 80% observed once, and the top ten hold approximately 22%. This specimen consisted of peripheral blood, obtained on day 0 of AZD1222 vaccination. The receptor source for this set is an adult in good health.

This chain joins TRBV10-1 and TRBJ1-2; 9 bases align to TRBD1. Germline CDR1 reads WNHNN; CDR2 reads SYGVQD (reference sequence). The CDR3 runs to 16 residues. The J segment lost 1 base and the V segment lost 4 bases, leaving 7 bases of the junction unmatched. Written as DNA, the CDR3 is TGCGCCAGCAGTGGAGGGACAGGGTCCGTTAACTATGGCTACACCTTC. This encodes CASSGGTGSVNYGYTF.

This sequence joins TRBV6-6 and TRBJ1-3; a possible D gene is TRBD1 (5 bases). The V gene lost 6 bases and the J gene lost 4 bases, with 16 bases spanning the gap. This CDR3 is 15 amino acids long. The germline CDR1 and CDR2 sequences are MNHNY and SVGAGI (reference sequence). The CDR3 nucleotides are TGTGCCAGCAGGGCGGGGCGCGATTCGGGAAACACCATATATTTT. This codes for CASRAGRDSGNTIYF.

This clone was seen only once. The rearrangement joins TRBV4-1 to TRBJ1-3, with TRBD1 as a possible D gene (6 bases). Trimming pared 0 bases from V and 2 bases from J, leaving 11 bases between. This CDR3 is 16 amino acids long. From germline, CDR1 is MGHRA and CDR2 YSYEKL. DNA of the CDR3: TGCGCCAGCAGCCAAGAAGGGGCAGGGGCTGGAAACACCATATATTTT. Protein sequence: CASSQEGAGAGNTIYF.

This chain links TRBV3-1 (or the pseudogene TRBV3-2) with TRBJ2-3; no firm D call. V was cut by 3 bases and J by 5 bases, with 15 bases left in between. The germline gives CDR1 LGHDT, CDR2 YNNKEL (reference sequence). This CDR3 has 15 amino acids. CDR3 DNA: TGTGCCAGCAGCCAGTCCCCCCGACTTGGAGATACGCAGTATTTT. Residues: CASSQSPRLGDTQYF.

The CDR3 spells CASSELEQGYTF. CDR3 sequence (DNA): TGTGCCAGCAGTGAACTGGAGCAAGGCTACACCTTC. The rearrangement uses TRBV2 and TRBJ1-2; D remains ambiguous. The germline gives CDR1 SNHLY, CDR2 FYNNEI. The CDR3 spans 12 residues. Trimming took off 2 bases at V and 8 bases at J, with 9 bases between the two ends.